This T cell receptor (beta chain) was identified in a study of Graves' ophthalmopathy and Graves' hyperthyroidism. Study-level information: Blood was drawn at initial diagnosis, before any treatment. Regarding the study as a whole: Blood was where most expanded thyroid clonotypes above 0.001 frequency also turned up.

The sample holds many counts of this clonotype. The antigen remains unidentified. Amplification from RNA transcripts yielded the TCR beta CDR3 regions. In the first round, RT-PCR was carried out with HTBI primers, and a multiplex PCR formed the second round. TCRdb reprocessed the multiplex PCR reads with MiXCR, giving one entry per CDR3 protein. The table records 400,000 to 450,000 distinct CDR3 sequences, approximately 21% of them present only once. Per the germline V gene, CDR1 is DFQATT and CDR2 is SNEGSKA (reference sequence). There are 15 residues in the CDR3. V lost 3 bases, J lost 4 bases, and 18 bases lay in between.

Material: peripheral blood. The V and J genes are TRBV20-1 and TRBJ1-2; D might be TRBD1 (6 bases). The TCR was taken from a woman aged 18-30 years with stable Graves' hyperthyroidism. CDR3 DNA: TGCAGTGCTAGCGGCCCGGGACATGCGACCTATGGCTACACCTTC. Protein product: CSASGPGHATYGYTF.